This record covers a single T cell receptor (beta chain). Antigen: not known. At the DNA level, this CDR3 is encoded by other sequences in the same sample as well. This CDR3 is 15 amino acids long. CDR1 SGDLS and CDR2 YYNGEE come from the germline V gene. V lost 2 bases and J lost 2; bases outside the gene matches: 5. Sequencing was performed with immunoSEQ multiplex PCR; in TCRdb, only in-frame clones are kept and a portion is missing. The data show approximately 330,000 clones, 70% to 80% seen once. The sample originates from a study of cytotoxic CD8 clonotypes in ibrutinib-treated CLL. Study outcomes and limitations: With treatment, public clonotypes, which were uncommon, either contracted or remained stable.

This chain connects TRBV9 to TRBJ2-7; 9 positions agree with TRBD2. Here the sequenced sample was PBMCs, taken before ibrutinib treatment. This receptor was identified in a human donor with chronic lymphocytic leukemia. CDR3 DNA: TGTGCCAGCAGCGTGGGGCTAGCGGGAACCTACGAGCAGTACTTC. It yields the protein CASSVGLAGTYEQYF.